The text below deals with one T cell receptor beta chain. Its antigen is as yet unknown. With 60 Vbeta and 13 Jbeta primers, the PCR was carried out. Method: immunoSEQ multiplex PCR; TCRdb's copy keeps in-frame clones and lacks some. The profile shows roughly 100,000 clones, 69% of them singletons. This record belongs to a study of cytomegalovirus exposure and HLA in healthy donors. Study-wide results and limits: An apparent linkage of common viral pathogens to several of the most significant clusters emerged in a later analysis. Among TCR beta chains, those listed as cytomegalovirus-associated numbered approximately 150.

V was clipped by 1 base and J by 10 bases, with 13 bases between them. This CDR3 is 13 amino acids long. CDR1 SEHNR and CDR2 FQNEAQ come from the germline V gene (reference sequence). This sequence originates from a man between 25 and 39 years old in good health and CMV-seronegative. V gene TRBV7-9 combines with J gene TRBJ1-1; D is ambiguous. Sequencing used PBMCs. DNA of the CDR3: TGTGCCAGCAGCTTAGGAGGCGCAACGGGAGCTTTCTTT. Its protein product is CASSLGGATGAFF.